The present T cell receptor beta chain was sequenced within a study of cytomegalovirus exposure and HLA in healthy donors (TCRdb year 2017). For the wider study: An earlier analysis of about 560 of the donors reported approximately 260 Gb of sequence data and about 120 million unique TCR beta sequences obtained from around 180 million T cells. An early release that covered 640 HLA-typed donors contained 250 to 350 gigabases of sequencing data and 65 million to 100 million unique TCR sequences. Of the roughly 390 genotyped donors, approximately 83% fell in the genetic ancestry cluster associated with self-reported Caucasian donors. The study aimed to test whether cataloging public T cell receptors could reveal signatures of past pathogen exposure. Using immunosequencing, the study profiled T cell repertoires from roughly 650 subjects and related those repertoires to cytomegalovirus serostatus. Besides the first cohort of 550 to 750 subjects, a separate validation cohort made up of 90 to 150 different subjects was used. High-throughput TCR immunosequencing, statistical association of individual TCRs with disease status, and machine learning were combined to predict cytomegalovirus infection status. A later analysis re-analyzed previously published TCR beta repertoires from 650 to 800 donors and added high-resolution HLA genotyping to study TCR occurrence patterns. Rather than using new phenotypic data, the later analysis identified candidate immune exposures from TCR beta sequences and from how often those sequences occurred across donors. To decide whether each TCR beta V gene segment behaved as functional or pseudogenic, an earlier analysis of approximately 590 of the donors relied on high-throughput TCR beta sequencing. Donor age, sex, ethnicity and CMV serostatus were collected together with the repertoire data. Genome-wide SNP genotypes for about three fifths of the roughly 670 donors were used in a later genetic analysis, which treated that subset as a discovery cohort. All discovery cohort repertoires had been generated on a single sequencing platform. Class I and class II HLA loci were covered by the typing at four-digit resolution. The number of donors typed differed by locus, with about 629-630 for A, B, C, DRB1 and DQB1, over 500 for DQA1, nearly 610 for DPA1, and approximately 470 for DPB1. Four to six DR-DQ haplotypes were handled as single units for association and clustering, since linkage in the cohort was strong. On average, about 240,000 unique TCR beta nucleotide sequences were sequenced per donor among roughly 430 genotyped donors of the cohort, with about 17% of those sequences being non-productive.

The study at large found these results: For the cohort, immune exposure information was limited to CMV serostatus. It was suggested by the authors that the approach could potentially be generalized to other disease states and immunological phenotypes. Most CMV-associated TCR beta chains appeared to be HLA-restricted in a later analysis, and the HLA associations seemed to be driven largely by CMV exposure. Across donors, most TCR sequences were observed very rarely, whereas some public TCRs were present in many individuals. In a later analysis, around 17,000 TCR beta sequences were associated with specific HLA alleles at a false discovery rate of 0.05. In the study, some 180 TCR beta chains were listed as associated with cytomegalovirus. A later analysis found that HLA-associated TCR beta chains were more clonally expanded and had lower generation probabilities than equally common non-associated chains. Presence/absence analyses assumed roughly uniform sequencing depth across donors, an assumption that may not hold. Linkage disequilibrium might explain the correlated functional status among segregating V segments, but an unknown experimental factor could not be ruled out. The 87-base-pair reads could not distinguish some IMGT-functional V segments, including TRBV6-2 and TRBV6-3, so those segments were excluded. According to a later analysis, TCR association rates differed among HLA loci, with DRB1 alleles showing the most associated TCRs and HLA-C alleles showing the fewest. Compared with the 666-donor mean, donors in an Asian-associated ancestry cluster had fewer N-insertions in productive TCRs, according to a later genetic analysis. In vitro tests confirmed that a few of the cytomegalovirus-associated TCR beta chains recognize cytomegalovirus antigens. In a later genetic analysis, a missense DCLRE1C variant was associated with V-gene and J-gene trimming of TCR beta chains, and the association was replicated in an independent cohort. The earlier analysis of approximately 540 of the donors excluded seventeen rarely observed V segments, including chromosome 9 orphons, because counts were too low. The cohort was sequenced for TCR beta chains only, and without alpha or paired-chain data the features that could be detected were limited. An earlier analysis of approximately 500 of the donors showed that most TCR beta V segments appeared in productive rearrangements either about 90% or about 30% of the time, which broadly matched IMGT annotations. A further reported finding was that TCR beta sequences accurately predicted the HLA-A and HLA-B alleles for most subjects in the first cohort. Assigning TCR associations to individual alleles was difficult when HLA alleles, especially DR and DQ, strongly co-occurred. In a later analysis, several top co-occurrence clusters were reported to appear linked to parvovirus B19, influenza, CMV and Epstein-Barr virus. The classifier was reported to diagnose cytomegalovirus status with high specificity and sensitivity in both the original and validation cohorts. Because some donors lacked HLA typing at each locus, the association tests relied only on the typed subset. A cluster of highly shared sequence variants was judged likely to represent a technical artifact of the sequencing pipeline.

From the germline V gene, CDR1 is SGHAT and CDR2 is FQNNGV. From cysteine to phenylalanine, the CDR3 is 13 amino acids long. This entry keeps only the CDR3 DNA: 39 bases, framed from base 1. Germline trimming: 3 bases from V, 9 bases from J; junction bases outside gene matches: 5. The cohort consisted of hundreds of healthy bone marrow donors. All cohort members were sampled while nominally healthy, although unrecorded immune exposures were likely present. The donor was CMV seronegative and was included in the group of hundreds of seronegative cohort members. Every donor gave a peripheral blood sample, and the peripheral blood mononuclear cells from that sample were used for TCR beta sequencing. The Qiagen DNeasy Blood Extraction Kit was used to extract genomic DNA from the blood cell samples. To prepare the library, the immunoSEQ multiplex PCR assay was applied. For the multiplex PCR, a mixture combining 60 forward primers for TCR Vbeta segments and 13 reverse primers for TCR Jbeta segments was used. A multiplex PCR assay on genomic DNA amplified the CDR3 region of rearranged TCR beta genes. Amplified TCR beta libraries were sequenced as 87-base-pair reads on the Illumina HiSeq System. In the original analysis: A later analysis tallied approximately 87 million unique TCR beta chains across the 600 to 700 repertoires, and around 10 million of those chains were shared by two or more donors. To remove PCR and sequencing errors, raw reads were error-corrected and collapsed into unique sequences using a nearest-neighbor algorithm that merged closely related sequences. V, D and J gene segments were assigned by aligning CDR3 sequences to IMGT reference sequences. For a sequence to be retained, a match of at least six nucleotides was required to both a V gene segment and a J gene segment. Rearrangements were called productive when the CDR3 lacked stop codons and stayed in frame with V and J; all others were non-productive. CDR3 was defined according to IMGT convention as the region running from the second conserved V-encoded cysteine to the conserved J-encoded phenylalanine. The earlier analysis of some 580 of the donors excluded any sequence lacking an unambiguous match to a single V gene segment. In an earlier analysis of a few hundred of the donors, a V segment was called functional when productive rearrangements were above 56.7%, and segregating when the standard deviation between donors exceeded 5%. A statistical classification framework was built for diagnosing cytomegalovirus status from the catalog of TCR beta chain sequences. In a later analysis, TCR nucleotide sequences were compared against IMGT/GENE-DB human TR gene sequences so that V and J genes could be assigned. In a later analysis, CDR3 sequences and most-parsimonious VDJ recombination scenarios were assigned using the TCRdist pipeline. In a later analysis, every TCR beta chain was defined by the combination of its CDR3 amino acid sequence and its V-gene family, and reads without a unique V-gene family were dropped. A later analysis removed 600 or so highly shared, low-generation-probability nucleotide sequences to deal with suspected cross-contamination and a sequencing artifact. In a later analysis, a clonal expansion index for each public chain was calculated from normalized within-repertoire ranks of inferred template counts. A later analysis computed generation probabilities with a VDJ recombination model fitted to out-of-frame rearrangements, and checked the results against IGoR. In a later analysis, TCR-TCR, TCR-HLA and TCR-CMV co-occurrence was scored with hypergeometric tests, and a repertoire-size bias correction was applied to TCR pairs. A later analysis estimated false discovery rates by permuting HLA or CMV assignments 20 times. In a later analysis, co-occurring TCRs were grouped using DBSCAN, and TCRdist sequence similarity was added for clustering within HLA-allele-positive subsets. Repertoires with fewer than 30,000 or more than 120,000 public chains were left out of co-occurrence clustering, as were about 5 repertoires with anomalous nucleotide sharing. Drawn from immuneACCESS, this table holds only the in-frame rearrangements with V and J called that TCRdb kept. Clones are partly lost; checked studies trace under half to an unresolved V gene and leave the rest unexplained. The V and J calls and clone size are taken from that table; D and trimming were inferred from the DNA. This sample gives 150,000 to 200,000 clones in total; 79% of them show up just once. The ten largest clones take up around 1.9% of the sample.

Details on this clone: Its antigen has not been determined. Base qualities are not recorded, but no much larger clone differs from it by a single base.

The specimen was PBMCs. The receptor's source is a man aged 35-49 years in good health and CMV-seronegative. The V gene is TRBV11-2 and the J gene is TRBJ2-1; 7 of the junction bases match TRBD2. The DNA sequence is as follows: TGTGCCAGCAGCTTGGCGGGAGCGGCTGAGCAGTTCTTC. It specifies CASSLAGAAEQFF.